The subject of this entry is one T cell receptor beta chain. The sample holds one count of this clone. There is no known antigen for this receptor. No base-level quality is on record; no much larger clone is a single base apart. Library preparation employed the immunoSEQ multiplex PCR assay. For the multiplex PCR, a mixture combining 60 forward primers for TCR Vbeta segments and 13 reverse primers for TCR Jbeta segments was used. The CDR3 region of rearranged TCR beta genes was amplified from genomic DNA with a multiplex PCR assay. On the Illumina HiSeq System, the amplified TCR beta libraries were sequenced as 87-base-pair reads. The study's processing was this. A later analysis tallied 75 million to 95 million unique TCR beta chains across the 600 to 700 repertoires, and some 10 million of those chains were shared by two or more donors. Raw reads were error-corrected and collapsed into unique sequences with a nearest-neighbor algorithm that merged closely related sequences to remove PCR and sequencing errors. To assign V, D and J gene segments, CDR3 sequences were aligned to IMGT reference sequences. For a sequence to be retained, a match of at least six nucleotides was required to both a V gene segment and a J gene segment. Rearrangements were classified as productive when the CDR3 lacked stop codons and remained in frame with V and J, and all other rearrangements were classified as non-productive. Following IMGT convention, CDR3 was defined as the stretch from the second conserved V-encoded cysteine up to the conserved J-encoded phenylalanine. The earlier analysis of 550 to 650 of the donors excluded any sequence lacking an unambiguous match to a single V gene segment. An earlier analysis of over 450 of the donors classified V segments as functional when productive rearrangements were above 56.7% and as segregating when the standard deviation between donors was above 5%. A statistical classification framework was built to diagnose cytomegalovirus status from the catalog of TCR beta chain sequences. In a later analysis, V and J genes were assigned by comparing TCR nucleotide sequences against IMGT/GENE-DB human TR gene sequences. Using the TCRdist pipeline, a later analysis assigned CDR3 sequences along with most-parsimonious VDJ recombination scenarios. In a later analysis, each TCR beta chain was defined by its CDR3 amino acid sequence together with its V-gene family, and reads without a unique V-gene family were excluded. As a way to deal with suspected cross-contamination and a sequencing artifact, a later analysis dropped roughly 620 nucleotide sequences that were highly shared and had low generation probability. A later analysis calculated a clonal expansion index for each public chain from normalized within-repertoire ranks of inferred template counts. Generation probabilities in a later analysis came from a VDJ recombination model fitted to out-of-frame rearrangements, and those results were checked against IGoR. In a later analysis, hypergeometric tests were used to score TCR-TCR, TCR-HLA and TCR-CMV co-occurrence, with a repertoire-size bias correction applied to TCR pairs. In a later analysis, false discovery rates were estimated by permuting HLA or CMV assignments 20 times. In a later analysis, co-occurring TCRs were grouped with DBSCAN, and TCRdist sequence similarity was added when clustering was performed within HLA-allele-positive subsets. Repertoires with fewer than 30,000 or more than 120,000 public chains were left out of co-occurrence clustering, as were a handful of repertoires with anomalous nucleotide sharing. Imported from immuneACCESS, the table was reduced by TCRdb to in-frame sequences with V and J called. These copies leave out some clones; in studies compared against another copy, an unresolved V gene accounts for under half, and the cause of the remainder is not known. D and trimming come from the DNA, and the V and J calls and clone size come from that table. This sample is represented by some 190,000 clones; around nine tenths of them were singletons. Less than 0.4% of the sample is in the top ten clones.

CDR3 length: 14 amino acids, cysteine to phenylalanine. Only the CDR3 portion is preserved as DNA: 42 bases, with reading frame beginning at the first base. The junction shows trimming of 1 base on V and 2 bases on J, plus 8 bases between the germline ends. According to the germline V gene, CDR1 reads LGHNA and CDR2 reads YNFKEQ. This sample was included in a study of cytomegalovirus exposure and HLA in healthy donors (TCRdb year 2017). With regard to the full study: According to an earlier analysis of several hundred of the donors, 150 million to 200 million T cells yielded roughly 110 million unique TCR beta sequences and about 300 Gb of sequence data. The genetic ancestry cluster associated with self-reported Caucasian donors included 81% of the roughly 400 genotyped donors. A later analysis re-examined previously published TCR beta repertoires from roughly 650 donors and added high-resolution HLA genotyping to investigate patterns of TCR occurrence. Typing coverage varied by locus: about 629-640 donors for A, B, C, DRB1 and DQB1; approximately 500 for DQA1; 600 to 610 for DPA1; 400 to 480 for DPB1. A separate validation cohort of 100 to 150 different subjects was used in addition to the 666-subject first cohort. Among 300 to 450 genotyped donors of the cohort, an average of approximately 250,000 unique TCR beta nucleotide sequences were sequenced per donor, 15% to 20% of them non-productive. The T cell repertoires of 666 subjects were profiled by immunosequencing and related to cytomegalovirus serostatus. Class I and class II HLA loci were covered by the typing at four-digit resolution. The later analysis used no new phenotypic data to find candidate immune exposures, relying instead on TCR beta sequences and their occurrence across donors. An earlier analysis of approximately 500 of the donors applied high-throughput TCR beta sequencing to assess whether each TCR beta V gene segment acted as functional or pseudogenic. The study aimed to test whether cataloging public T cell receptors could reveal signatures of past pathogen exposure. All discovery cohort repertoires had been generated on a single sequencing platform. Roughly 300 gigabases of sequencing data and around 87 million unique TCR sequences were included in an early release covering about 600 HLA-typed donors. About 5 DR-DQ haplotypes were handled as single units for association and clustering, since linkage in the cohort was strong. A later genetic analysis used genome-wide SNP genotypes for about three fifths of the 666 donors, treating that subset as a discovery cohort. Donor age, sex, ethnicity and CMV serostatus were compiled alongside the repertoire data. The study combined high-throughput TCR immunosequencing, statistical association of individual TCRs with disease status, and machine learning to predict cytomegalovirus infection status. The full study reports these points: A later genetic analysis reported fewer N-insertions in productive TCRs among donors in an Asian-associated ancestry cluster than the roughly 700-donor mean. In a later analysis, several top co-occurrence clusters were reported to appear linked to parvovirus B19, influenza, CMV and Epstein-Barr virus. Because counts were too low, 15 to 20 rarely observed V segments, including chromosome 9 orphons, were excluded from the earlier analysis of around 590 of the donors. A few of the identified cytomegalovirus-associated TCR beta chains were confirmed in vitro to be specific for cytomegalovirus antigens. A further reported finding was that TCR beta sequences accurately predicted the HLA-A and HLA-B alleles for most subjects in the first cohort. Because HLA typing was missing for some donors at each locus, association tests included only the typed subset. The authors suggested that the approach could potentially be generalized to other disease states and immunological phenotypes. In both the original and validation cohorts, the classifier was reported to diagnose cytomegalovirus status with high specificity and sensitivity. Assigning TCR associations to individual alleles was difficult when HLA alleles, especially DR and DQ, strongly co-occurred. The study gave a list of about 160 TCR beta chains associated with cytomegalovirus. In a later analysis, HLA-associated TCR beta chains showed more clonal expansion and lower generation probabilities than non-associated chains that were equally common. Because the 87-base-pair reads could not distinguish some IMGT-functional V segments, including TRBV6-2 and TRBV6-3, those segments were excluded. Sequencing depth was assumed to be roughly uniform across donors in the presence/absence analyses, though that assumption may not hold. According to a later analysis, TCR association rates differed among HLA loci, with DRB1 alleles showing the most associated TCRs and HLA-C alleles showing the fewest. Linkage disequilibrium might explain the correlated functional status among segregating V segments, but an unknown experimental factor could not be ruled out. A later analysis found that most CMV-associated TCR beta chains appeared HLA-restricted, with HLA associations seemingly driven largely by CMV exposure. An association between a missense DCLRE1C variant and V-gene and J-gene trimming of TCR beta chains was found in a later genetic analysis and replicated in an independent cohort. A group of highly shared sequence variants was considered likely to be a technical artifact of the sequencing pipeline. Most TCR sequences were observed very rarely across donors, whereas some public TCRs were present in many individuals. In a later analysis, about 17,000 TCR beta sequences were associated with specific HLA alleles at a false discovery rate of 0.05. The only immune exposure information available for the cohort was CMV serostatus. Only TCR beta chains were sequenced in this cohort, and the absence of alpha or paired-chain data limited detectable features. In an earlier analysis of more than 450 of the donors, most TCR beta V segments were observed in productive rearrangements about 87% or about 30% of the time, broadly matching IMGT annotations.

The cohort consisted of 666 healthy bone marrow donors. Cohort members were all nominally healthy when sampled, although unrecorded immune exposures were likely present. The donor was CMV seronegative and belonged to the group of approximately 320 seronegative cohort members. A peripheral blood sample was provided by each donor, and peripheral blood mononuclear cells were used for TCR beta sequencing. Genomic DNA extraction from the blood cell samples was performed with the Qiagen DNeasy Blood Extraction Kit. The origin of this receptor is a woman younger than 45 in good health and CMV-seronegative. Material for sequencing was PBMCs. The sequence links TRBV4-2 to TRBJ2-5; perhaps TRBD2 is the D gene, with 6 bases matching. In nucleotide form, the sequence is TGTGCCAGCAGCCAAGGGGGGGAACAAGAGACCCAGTACTTC. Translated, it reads CASSQGGEQETQYF.